This TCR beta chain was recorded in a study of cytomegalovirus exposure and HLA in healthy donors. Overall study: An early data release held around 80 million unique TCRs from HLA-typed donors.

The V gene's germline CDR1 is SGHNT and CDR2 YYREEE (reference sequence). This CDR3 spans 16 amino acids. V dropped 4 bases and J dropped 2; count of bases not matched to a gene: 10. In the PCR, 60 Vbeta and 13 Jbeta primers were used. Data came from immunoSEQ multiplex PCR; TCRdb stores just in-frame clones and leaves some out. The table includes around 190,000 clones, 65% to 80% detected once. This clone occurred a few times. Its antigen remains unidentified. Study-wide results and limits: Sequencing depth roughly uniform across donors was assumed in presence/absence analyses. Rarity marked most TCR sequences, yet some public TCRs occurred in many donors.

The clonotype was recovered from a woman between 40 and 55 years old in good health and CMV-seronegative. J is TRBJ1-2 and V is TRBV5-4; 8 positions match TRBD1. Sequenced input: PBMCs. The CDR3 is CASSRPGQGPNYGYTF. CDR3 DNA sequence: TGTGCCAGCAGCCGACCAGGACAGGGCCCGAACTATGGCTACACCTTC.